A selection of T cell receptor beta chains follows, all from one sample in a study of resident and recirculating memory T cells in vitiligo. The assay was immunoSEQ multiplex PCR, and TCRdb's table has in-frame clones only and misses some. The sample includes some 70,000 clones, 90% to 95% of them seen just once. The sample was blood. The receptors were gathered from a male donor with vitiligo. Both conserved end residues are part of each CDR3. The D gene is left open where the match is weak. The size field is filled for only some rows; it gives once, few, many or a size class.

NA	TRBJ2-5	TRBV11-1	NA	CASSLGRVETQYF	TGTGCCAGCAGCTTAGGCAGGGTGGAGACCCAGTACTTC
NA	TRBJ2-1	TRBV28	NA	CASTMGSASGNNEQFF	TGTGCCAGCACCATGGGTAGCGCCTCCGGGAACAATGAGCAGTTCTTC
NA	TRBJ1-1	TRBV6-1	TRBD1	CASRLQGSTEAFF	TGTGCCAGCAGGTTACAGGGGTCGACTGAAGCTTTCTTT
NA	TRBJ2-5	TRBV4-1	NA	CASSQPGTFSTETQYF	TGCGCCAGCAGCCAACCCGGGACATTCTCTACTGAGACCCAGTACTTC
NA	TRBJ1-2	TRBV11-2	NA	CASSSTGYVFGYTF	TGTGCCAGCAGCTCGACAGGCTACGTTTTTGGCTACACCTTC
NA	TRBJ2-3	TRBV5-1	TRBD2	CASSLALAGGTDTQYF	TGCGCCAGCAGCTTGGCCCTAGCGGGGGGCACAGATACGCAGTATTTT
NA	TRBJ2-7	TRBV19	TRBD1	CASTPGQGRAEQYF	TGTGCCAGTACCCCAGGACAGGGGCGGGCCGAGCAGTACTTC
NA	TRBJ1-6	TRBV10-2	TRBD1	CASSVPGQGTGSPLHF	TGCGCCAGCAGTGTCCCGGGACAGGGGACCGGTTCACCCCTCCACTTT
once	TRBJ1-5	TRBV15	TRBD1	CATSRDRENNQPQHF	TGTGCCACCAGCAGGGACAGGGAGAACAATCAGCCCCAGCATTTT
NA	TRBJ2-2	TRBV7-3	NA	CASRQGSTGELFF	TGTGCCAGCAGGCAGGGCTCCACCGGGGAGCTGTTTTTT
NA	TRBJ1-2	TRBV28	NA	CASSLPRRRNYGYTF	TGTGCCAGCAGTTTACCCCGAAGGAGGAACTATGGCTACACCTTC
NA	TRBJ2-3	TRBV11-2	TRBD1	CASSRDRDDTQYF	TGTGCCAGCAGCCGCGACAGGGATGATACGCAGTATTTT
few	TRBJ1-1	TRBV7-9	NA	CASSPHRDTEAFF	TGTGCCAGCAGTCCACATCGGGACACTGAAGCTTTCTTT
NA	TRBJ2-7	TRBV18	TRBD2	CASSPQGLVLREQYF	TGTGCCAGCTCACCTCAGGGACTAGTCCTTCGCGAGCAGTACTTC
NA	TRBJ1-3	TRBV5-1	TRBD1	CASSEQGTTNTIYF	TGCGCCAGCAGCGAACAGGGGACGACAAACACCATATATTTT
NA	TRBJ2-3	TRBV6-4	TRBD2	CASSERGEADTQYF	TGTGCCAGCAGCGAGCGGGGGGAGGCAGATACGCAGTATTTT
NA	TRBJ2-2	TRBV29-1	NA	CSVETGMNTGELFF	TGCAGCGTCGAAACAGGGATGAACACCGGGGAGCTGTTTTTT
NA	TRBJ2-2	TRBV5-5	TRBD1	CASSSPSDRSNGELFF	TGTGCCAGCAGCTCGCCCTCGGACAGGTCAAACGGGGAGCTGTTTTTT
NA	TRBJ2-1	TRBV7-2	TRBD2	CASSLRGAGGTNNEQFF	TGTGCCAGCAGCTTAAGGGGAGCGGGGGGAACTAACAATGAGCAGTTCTTC
NA	TRBJ2-3	TRBV12-5	NA	CASGLGQVVGTDTQYF	TGTGCTAGTGGTTTGGGACAGGTCGTAGGCACAGATACGCAGTATTTT
NA	TRBJ2-5	TRBV4-3	TRBD1	CASSQEGTGGGETQYF	TGCGCCAGCAGCCAAGAAGGGACAGGGGGGGGAGAGACCCAGTACTTC
NA	TRBJ2-3	TRBV6-6	TRBD2	CASSYRLAGVQDTQYF	TGTGCCAGCAGTTACCGTCTAGCGGGGGTTCAAGATACGCAGTATTTT
NA	TRBJ1-2	TRBV6-5	TRBD1	CASRTGTVYGYTF	TGTGCCAGCAGGACGGGGACAGTCTATGGCTACACCTTC
NA	TRBJ2-7	TRBV5-4	NA	CASSFGGSYEQYF	TGTGCCAGCAGCTTTGGGGGGTCCTACGAGCAGTACTTC
NA	TRBJ1-3	TRBV5-1	NA	CASSPGGSGNTIYF	TGCGCCAGCAGTCCTGGGGGGTCTGGAAACACCATATATTTT
NA	TRBJ2-7	TRBV5-1	NA	CASSLASSAGSSYEQYF	TGCGCCAGCAGCTTGGCGTCGTCCGCAGGAAGCTCCTACGAGCAGTACTTC
NA	TRBJ2-7	TRBV7-7	NA	CASSLNIGYEQYF	TGTGCCAGCAGCTTAAATATCGGTTACGAGCAGTACTTC
NA	TRBJ2-5	TRBV19	TRBD1	CASSTGTGDETQYF	TGTGCCAGTAGTACGGGGACAGGTGATGAGACCCAGTACTTC
NA	TRBJ1-5	TRBV12-5	NA	CASGLVEGLQVPQHF	TGTGCTAGTGGTTTGGTAGAGGGCCTTCAAGTTCCCCAGCATTTT
few	TRBJ2-7	TRBV7-9	TRBD2	CASSLVLAGDEQYF	TGTGCCAGCAGCTTAGTACTAGCGGGGGACGAGCAGTACTTC
NA	TRBJ1-2	TRBV6-1	NA	CASSLSSVGDGYTF	TGTGCCAGCAGTCTTAGCTCAGTCGGGGATGGCTACACCTTC
NA	TRBJ1-2	TRBV10-3	TRBD1	CAIRDTGAHYGYTF	TGTGCCATCAGGGATACAGGGGCACATTATGGCTACACCTTC
once	TRBJ1-5	TRBV19	NA	CASKSEGDDQPQHF	TGTGCCAGTAAAAGTGAAGGGGATGATCAGCCCCAGCATTTT
NA	TRBJ1-4	TRBV5-1	NA	CASSPDPGANEKLFF	TGCGCCAGCAGCCCGGATCCGGGGGCTAATGAAAAACTGTTTTTT
NA	TRBJ2-7	TRBV6-5	TRBD2	CASSYLAGGTHEQYF	TGTGCCAGCAGTTATTTGGCGGGGGGTACCCACGAGCAGTACTTC
NA	TRBJ2-2	TRBV15	NA	CATSRDSWTTGTGELFF	TGTGCCACCAGCAGAGATTCTTGGACAACGGGCACCGGGGAGCTGTTTTTT
NA	TRBJ2-5	TRBV7-2	NA	CASTRDGRGFQYF	TGTGCCAGCACCCGAGACGGCAGGGGTTTCCAGTACTTC
NA	TRBJ2-7	TRBV6-5	TRBD1	CASRHRGEFDEQYF	TGTGCCAGCAGACACAGGGGAGAATTCGACGAGCAGTACTTC
NA	TRBJ1-1	TRBV4-3	NA	CASSQDQGNTEAFF	TGCGCCAGCAGCCAAGATCAGGGGAACACTGAAGCTTTCTTT
NA	TRBJ1-2	TRBV18	TRBD1	CASSPGQVDTYGYTF	TGTGCCAGCTCGCCGGGACAGGTTGATACCTATGGCTACACCTTC
NA	TRBJ1-2	TRBV9	NA	CASSVDPLANYGYTF	TGTGCCAGCAGCGTAGATCCCCTAGCTAACTATGGCTACACCTTC
NA	TRBJ2-7	TRBV6-1	TRBD1	CASTRGQGIYEQYF	TGTGCCAGCACCCGGGGACAGGGTATCTACGAGCAGTACTTC
NA	TRBJ2-2	TRBV18	NA	CASSPMSQFTGELFF	TGTGCCAGCTCACCTATGTCCCAGTTCACCGGGGAGCTGTTTTTT
few	TRBJ2-3	TRBV7-9	NA	CASSLGVMGTDTQYF	TGTGCCAGCAGCTTAGGAGTAATGGGCACAGATACGCAGTATTTT
NA	TRBJ1-2	TRBV28	NA	CASSLDSNYGYTF	TGTGCCAGCAGTTTAGACAGTAACTATGGCTACACCTTC
NA	TRBJ2-1	TRBV30	TRBD2	CAWRTSGGGNEQFF	TGTGCCTGGAGAACCAGCGGGGGTGGCAATGAGCAGTTCTTC
NA	TRBJ1-5	TRBV11-2	TRBD1	CASSFNKGANSNQPQHF	TGTGCCAGCAGCTTTAATAAGGGGGCTAATAGCAATCAGCCCCAGCATTTT
NA	TRBJ1-6	TRBV25-1	TRBD1	CASSGFLGTGNSPLHF	TGTGCCAGCAGTGGCTTCCTTGGGACAGGGAATTCACCCCTCCACTTT
NA	TRBJ2-1	TRBV6-6	TRBD2	CASSYSREGGGDEQFF	TGTGCCAGCAGTTACTCGAGGGAGGGCGGAGGGGATGAGCAGTTCTTC
NA	TRBJ2-3	TRBV5-5	NA	CASSLEFAGRGGTDTQYF	TGTGCCAGCAGCTTGGAGTTCGCGGGCAGGGGGGGCACAGATACGCAGTATTTT
NA	TRBJ1-2	TRBV9	NA	CASSVGDKYYGYTF	TGTGCCAGCAGCGTAGGGGACAAGTACTATGGCTACACCTTC
NA	TRBJ2-3	TRBV7-2	TRBD2	CASSLVASGGTSTDTQYF	TGTGCCAGCAGCTTAGTAGCTAGCGGGGGTACTAGCACAGATACGCAGTATTTT
NA	TRBJ2-1	TRBV6-1	TRBD1	CASSTRGWNEQFF	TGTGCCAGCAGTACCAGGGGGTGGAATGAGCAGTTCTTC
once	TRBJ2-2	TRBV27	NA	CASSPSDRTGELFF	TGTGCCAGCAGTCCCAGCGACAGAACCGGGGAGCTGTTTTTT
NA	TRBJ1-1	TRBV4-2	NA	CASSQRQGEAFF	TGTGCCAGCAGCCAGAGGCAGGGTGAAGCTTTCTTT
NA	TRBJ1-1	TRBV5-1	TRBD1	CASSPRTGRTEAFF	TGCGCCAGCAGCCCAAGGACAGGGAGGACTGAAGCTTTCTTT
NA	TRBJ2-5	TRBV28	NA	CASRPRSGFGTQYF	TGTGCCAGCAGGCCTAGATCTGGGTTTGGGACCCAGTACTTC